This is a list of T cell receptor beta chains from one sample in a study of blood T cells in healthy people across ages. TCRdb reprocessed the 5' RACE reads via MiXCR and lists one record per CDR3 protein. The sample has 1.5 million to 2 million distinct CDR3 sequences, about 50% seen once. The material sequenced was blood. The receptors shown here come from a middle-aged woman in good health. Both conserved end residues are part of each CDR3. A D gene is named only where the DNA matches it firmly. Clone size appears in some rows only: once, few, many, or a class for an expanded clone.

cdr3_nt cdr3_aa clone_size j_call v_call d_call
TGCAGTGCCCCCTCGGGTCAGGGTCCCTACGAGCAGTACTTC CSAPSGQGPYEQYF - TRBJ2-7 TRBV20-1 -
TGCAGTGCTAGAATGGGGGGCTATAGCAATCAGCCCCAGCATTTT CSARMGGYSNQPQHF - TRBJ1-5 TRBV20-1 -
TGTGCCACCACAGGGCAGAGCTATTACGAGCAGTACTTC CATTGQSYYEQYF - TRBJ2-7 TRBV24-1 -
TGTGCCAGCAGGCCCCTCACAGATACGCAGTATTTT CASRPLTDTQYF - TRBJ2-3 TRBV7-2 -
TGTGCCAGCAGCCGGAGGGATGCAGGGCAGGCTTTCTTT CASSRRDAGQAFF - TRBJ1-1 TRBV11-2 -
TGCGCCAGCAGCTTGGACAGGGTGACAGGCCAAGAGACCCAGTACTTC CASSLDRVTGQETQYF few TRBJ2-5 TRBV5-1 -
TGCGCCAGCAGCCAAGCGTGGGGACAAGCCTACAATGAGCAGTTCTTC CASSQAWGQAYNEQFF - TRBJ2-1 TRBV4-3 -
TGTGCCAGCAGCTTACCAACCTCCTCCGAGTCGTGGGAGGATACGCAGTATTTT CASSLPTSSESWEDTQYF few TRBJ2-3 TRBV7-8 -
TGTGCCAGCCGGGGACAGGGATTAACCGGGGAGCTGTTTTTT CASRGQGLTGELFF - TRBJ2-2 TRBV6-5 TRBD1
TGTGCCAGCAGCATGGGGGCTAGGTCCTACAATGAGCAGTTCTTC CASSMGARSYNEQFF few TRBJ2-1 TRBV7-2 -
TGTGCCAGCAGTTCTGTCTTCGTTGTCGATACGCAGTATTTT CASSSVFVVDTQYF - TRBJ2-3 TRBV12-3/TRBV12-4 -
TGTGCCAGCAGTTTAGTTTGGGGAGGCAATCAGCCCCAGCATTTT CASSLVWGGNQPQHF - TRBJ1-5 TRBV27 -
TGCAGTGCTGAGGACAAAGGGGGAGAAAAACTGTTTTTT CSAEDKGGEKLFF - TRBJ1-4 TRBV20-1 -
TGTGCCACCAGCAGCGGACAGTTAGTCCCCCAGGGGCCCCAGCATTTT CATSSGQLVPQGPQHF - TRBJ1-5 TRBV15 -
TGTGCCAGCACCTATTCCCCCGTAGACAACCAAGAGACCCAGTACTTC CASTYSPVDNQETQYF - TRBJ2-5 TRBV28 -
TGTGCCAGCAGTTCGAGCTCACAGGGGTCTACTAGCGGGGACAACGAGCAGTACTTC CASSSSSQGSTSGDNEQYF - TRBJ2-7 TRBV28 TRBD2
TGTGCCAGCAGCGTAGCCCCCGGGACAGGGGGGACCAAAAACATTCAGTACTTC CASSVAPGTGGTKNIQYF - TRBJ2-4 TRBV9 TRBD1
TGCAGTGCTAGCCTACAGGGATCTTTTATCCAGTACTTC CSASLQGSFIQYF - TRBJ2-5 TRBV20-1 -
TGCAGCGTCCGACAGGTCTATGGCTACACCTTC CSVRQVYGYTF - TRBJ1-2 TRBV29-1 -
TGCAGTGCGCGCCCTACCCGAGCTTTCTTT CSARPTRAFF - TRBJ1-1 TRBV20-1 -
TGTGCCTGCAGCAAAGCCCCAGGGGCACCCTACGAGCAGTACTTC CACSKAPGAPYEQYF - TRBJ2-7 TRBV5-5 -
TGCAGTGCTACGGGACTATCTACAGATACGCAGTATTTT CSATGLSTDTQYF few TRBJ2-3 TRBV20-1 TRBD2
TGTGCCAGTAGCTTCGGACTAGCGGGGGCCGCTACCTACGAGCAGTACTTC CASSFGLAGAATYEQYF - TRBJ2-7 TRBV19 TRBD2
TGTGCCAGCAGTCTCCGATCTGACTCCTACGAGCAGTACTTC CASSLRSDSYEQYF - TRBJ2-7 TRBV27 -
TGTGCCAGCAGCTTAAAGGGGGGGCCTGAAGCTTTCTTT CASSLKGGPEAFF - TRBJ1-1 TRBV7-2 -
TGCAGCGTAGAGGGACAGGGGGCTGTCGACAATGAGCAGTTCTTC CSVEGQGAVDNEQFF few TRBJ2-1 TRBV29-1 TRBD1
TGTGCCAGCAGCCCCCCCCGGGCTTCTAGCACAGATACGCAGTATTTT CASSPPRASSTDTQYF - TRBJ2-3 TRBV9 -
TGTGCCAGCAGTTTTCGTTCCGGGACTAGCGGCTACGAGCAGTACTTC CASSFRSGTSGYEQYF few TRBJ2-7 TRBV28 TRBD2